This entry lists 17 T cell receptor beta chains sequenced from one sample in a study of graft-versus-host responses after intestinal transplantation. The method was immunoSEQ multiplex PCR; TCRdb's version includes in-frame clones alone and lacks a portion of them. The sample holds about 88,000 clones, approximately 89% seen once. These receptors have no identified antigens. The input for sequencing was unstimulated CD4+ T cells sorted from spleen or lymph node cells, taken before transplant. These receptors all stem from a human donor who was the organ donor for an intestinal transplant.

V usage is TRBV6-6 and J usage is TRBJ2-1; 12 positions match TRBD2. J gave up 9 bases and V 6 bases, and 6 bases lay outside the gene matches. Germline V gene data show CDR1 as MNHNY and CDR2 as SVGAGI (reference sequence). The CDR3 is 14 residues long. The chain's CDR3 is CASRTTSGSSEQFF. DNA for the CDR3: TGTGCCAGCAGGACGACTAGCGGGAGTAGTGAGCAGTTCTTC.

The rearrangement uses TRBV2 and TRBJ2-3; 12 nucleotides align to TRBD2. Per the germline V gene, CDR1 is SNHLY and CDR2 is FYNNEI. V was clipped by 7 bases and J by 3 bases; unmatched bases: 8. The CDR3 contains 16 residues. CDR3 sequence reads: CASTTPGTSGTDTQYF. As DNA, the CDR3 is TGTGCCAGCACCACCCCCGGGACTAGCGGGACAGATACGCAGTATTTT. Combining the CDR3 with reference TRBV2 and TRBJ2-3 gives the whole variable domain EPEVTQTPSHQVTQMGQEVILRCVPISNHLYFYWYRQILGQKVEFLVSFYNNEISEKSEIFDDQFSVERPDGSNFTLKIRSTKLEDSAMYFCASTTPGTSGTDTQYFGPGTRLTVL.

V is TRBV5-6 and J is TRBJ1-2, with a tentative D call TRBD1 (5 bases). Trimming shortened V by 0 bases and J by 2 bases, and 20 bases separated the two germline ends. The CDR3 is 18 residues long. Germline V gene lookup returns CDR1 SGHDT and CDR2 YYEEEE. Here the CDR3 DNA reads TGTGCCAGCAGCTTGGTGGGGGGGGAAACAGACTGGAACTATGGCTACACCTTC. The encoded protein is CASSLVGGETDWNYGYTF.

This rearrangement joins TRBV6-1 to TRBJ2-5; TRBD2 aligns across 12 bases. The CDR3 has 17 residues. With 1 base clipped from V and 3 bases from J, the junction kept 6 bases outside the gene matches. The germline CDR1 and CDR2 sequences are MNHNS and SASEGT. The CDR3 here is CASSEGWLAGGKETQYF. The CDR3 nucleotides are TGTGCCAGCAGTGAAGGTTGGCTAGCGGGGGGGAAAGAGACCCAGTACTTC.

A few counts support this clone. The chain has TRBV25-1 and TRBJ2-7; TRBD2 might be the D (6 bases). CDR1 and CDR2 from the germline V gene are MGHDK and SYGVNS. V lost 3 bases, J lost 2 bases, and 20 bases lay in between. This CDR3 has 17 amino acids. Here the CDR3 reads CASSDPAEGPRAYEQYF. CDR3 sequence (DNA): TGTGCCAGCAGTGATCCAGCGGAGGGCCCCCGCGCCTACGAGCAGTACTTC.

As for this clone: Other DNA sequences in the sample encode the same CDR3. This chain joins TRBV12-5 and TRBJ1-2, with D perhaps TRBD1 (6 bases). Trimming left V 0 bases short and J 0 bases short, with 20 bases between. Looked up from germline, CDR1 is LGHNT and CDR2 is FRNRAP. CDR3 length: 19 residues. CDR3 DNA: TGTGCTAGTGGTTTGGTACGGCACCACAGGGACCTAGCTAACTATGGCTACACCTTC. It yields the protein CASGLVRHHRDLANYGYTF.

The chain employs TRBV30 and TRBJ1-1; D is ambiguous. Between the trimmed V and J ends, which lost 0 bases and 7 bases, there was a span of 6 bases. The CDR3 runs to 11 residues. Germline loops: CDR1 GTSNPN, CDR2 SVGIG (reference sequence). CDR3 sequence: CAWSVQSEAFF. CDR3 bases: TGTGCCTGGAGTGTACAGAGTGAAGCTTTCTTT.

This clone was counted a few times. The chain couples TRBV6-5 to TRBJ2-7; D ambiguous. V was clipped by 8 bases and J by 0 bases, with 5 bases between them. The CDR3 covers 11 residues. Germline assignment: CDR1 MNHEY and CDR2 SVGAGI. CDR3 in amino acids: CASLSSYEQYF. CDR3 coding DNA: TGTGCCAGCCTCAGCTCCTACGAGCAGTACTTC.

The CDR3 coding sequence is TGTGCCAGCAGTTTAAGGGGTTACTCAAACAATGAGCAGTTCTTC. Its translation is CASSLRGYSNNEQFF. The V call is TRBV27, the J call TRBJ2-1; D might be TRBD1 (5 bases). Looked up from germline, CDR1 is MNHEY and CDR2 is SMNVEV (reference sequence). V was cut by 2 bases and J by 5 bases, with 13 bases left in between. CDR3 size: 15 residues.

This chain joins TRBV5-1 and TRBJ1-6, with D unresolved. V was clipped by 0 bases and J by 8 bases, with 6 bases between them. From germline, CDR1 is SGHRS and CDR2 YFSETQ. The CDR3 totals 13 residues. In DNA, the CDR3 is TGCGCCAGCAGCTTGGCCGAGGATTCACCCCTCCACTTT. Amino acid sequence: CASSLAEDSPLHF.

The V gene is TRBV6-5, the J gene TRBJ2-7; possibly TRBD2 for D (6 bases). The CDR3 spans 15 residues. The V gene's germline CDR1 is MNHEY and CDR2 SVGAGI. V lost 5 bases and J lost 4, with 18 bases in between. CDR3 sequence (DNA): TGTGCCAGCAGTCAAGGGAGGTCCAGGGCGTACGAGCAGTACTTC. This codes for CASSQGRSRAYEQYF.

In this sample, this clone turned up once. V gene TRBV19 combines with J gene TRBJ2-1; 14 bases agree with TRBD2. There are 16 residues in the CDR3. The germline gives CDR1 LNHDA, CDR2 SQIVND (reference sequence). V was clipped by 6 bases and J by 4 bases; unmatched bases: 5. The CDR3 bases are TGTGCCAGTAGAAAGACTAGCGGGAGGGGGTACAATGAGCAGTTCTTC. As protein: CASRKTSGRGYNEQFF.

The chain recombines TRBV25-1 with TRBJ1-1; D may be TRBD1 (6 bases). V gave up 0 bases and J gave up 3 bases, with 14 bases separating them. The germline gives CDR1 MGHDK, CDR2 SYGVNS. The CDR3 has 16 residues. CDR3 protein: CASSEYWVGGHTEAFF. The DNA for the CDR3 is TGTGCCAGCAGTGAATATTGGGTCGGGGGGCACACTGAAGCTTTCTTT.

The chain joins TRBV19 to TRBJ1-5, with D perhaps matching TRBD1 (5 bases). The CDR3 is made up of 16 amino acids. CDR1 is LNHDA, CDR2 SQIVND, per germline (reference sequence). V lost 5 bases, J lost 0 bases, and 14 bases lay in between. The CDR3 loop reads CASSPQTVYSNQPQHF. In nucleotides, the CDR3 is TGTGCCAGTAGTCCTCAGACAGTCTATAGCAATCAGCCCCAGCATTTT.

The genes are TRBV30 and TRBJ2-5, with D perhaps matching TRBD2 (5 bases). The closer fit of TRBJ2-7 to the DNA end suggests the J call may be wrong. Germline CDR1 and CDR2: GTSNPN and SVGIG (reference sequence). The CDR3 totals 13 residues. CDR3 protein: CAWSVSGFYEQYF. The DNA for the CDR3 is TGTGCCTGGAGTGTTTCGGGGTTCTACGAGCAGTACTTC.

This chain connects TRBV5-1 to TRBJ2-1, with TRBD1 matching 7 bases. V was clipped by 7 bases and J by 6 bases; unmatched bases: 13. Germline CDR1 and CDR2: SGHRS and YFSETQ. The CDR3 runs 15 residues. The chain's CDR3 is CASYRGTAYSNEQFF. As DNA, the CDR3 is TGCGCCAGCTATAGAGGGACAGCTTACTCCAATGAGCAGTTCTTC.

The chain links TRBV30 to TRBJ1-2, with TRBD1 as a possible D gene (6 bases). The CDR3 spans 13 residues. The V gene lost 4 bases and the J gene lost 8 bases, with 17 bases spanning the gap. The germline V gene has CDR1 GTSNPN and CDR2 SVGIG (reference sequence). This chain's CDR3 is CAWTQTGSGGYTF. CDR3 coding DNA: TGTGCCTGGACCCAGACAGGTAGTGGCGGCTACACCTTC.